This T cell receptor beta chain was documented in a study of a mutant IDH1 vaccine in newly diagnosed glioma. Germline CDR1 and CDR2: SGHRS and YFSETQ. The V end lost 5 bases, the J end lost 4 bases, and 12 bases lay between the germline ends. CDR3 length equals 13 residues. TCRdb's table, derived via immunoSEQ multiplex PCR, lists solely in-frame clones and lacks some. The sample contains about 35,000 clones, about four fifths of which appear only once. On this clone itself: Antigen: not known.

Time point denoted: week 11, during vaccination. Each dose delivered 300 ug of mutant IDH1 20-mer peptide subcutaneously with imiquimod. This specimen consisted of peripheral blood mononuclear cells (PBMCs), obtained from a glioma patient whose treatment included an IDH1 peptide vaccine. The TCR was taken from a woman aged 25-40 years with glioma. Some clones in this sample may be carry-over from other donors' samples. The rearrangement links TRBV5-1 to TRBJ1-2; tentatively, D is TRBD1 (5 bases). CDR3 bases: TGCGCCAGCAGTTTCGGGACCTCCTATGGCTACACCTTC. It is translated as CASSFGTSYGYTF.